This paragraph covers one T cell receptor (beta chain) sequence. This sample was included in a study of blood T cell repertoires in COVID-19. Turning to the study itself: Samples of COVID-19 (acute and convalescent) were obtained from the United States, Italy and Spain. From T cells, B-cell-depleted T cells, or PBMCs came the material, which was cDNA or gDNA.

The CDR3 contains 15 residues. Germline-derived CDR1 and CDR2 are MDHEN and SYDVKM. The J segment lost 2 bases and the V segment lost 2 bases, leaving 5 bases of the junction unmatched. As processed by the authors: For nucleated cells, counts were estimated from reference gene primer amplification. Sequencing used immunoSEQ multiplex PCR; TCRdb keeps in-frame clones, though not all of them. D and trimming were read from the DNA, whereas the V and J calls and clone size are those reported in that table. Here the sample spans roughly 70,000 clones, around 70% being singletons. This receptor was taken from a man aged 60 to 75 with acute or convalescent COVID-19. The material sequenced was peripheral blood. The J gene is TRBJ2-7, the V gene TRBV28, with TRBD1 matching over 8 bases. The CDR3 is CASSLPTGVAYEQYF. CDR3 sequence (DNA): TGTGCCAGCAGTTTACCGACAGGGGTCGCCTACGAGCAGTACTTC.